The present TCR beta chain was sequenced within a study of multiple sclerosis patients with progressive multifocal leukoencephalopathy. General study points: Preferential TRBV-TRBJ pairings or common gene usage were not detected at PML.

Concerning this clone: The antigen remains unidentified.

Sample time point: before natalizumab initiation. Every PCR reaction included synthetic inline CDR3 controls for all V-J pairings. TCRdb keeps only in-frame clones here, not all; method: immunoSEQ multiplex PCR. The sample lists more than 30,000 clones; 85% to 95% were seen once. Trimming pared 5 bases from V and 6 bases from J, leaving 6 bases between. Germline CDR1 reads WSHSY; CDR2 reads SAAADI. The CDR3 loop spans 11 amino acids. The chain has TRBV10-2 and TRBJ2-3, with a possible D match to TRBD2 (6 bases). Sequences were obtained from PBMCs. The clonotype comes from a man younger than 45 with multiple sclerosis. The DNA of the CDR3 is TGCGCCAGCAGTCGGGGGGATACGCAGTATTTT. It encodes CASSRGDTQYF.